Listed below are T cell receptor beta chains from one sample, sequenced in a study of cytomegalovirus exposure and HLA in healthy donors. Method: immunoSEQ multiplex PCR; TCRdb's copy keeps in-frame clones and lacks some. The sample yields approximately 190,000 clones, more than 70% seen once. Sequencing input: PBMCs. These receptors all come from a man aged 40-49 years in good health and CMV-seropositive. Each CDR3 is given with its conserved first and last residue. The D gene is left open where the match is weak. Size is omitted from some rows. Given values are once, few, many or a class for expanded clones.

cdr3_nt: TGTGCCAGTAGTACGGGACAGGGGACCCAAGAGACCCAGTACTTC; cdr3_aa: CASSTGQGTQETQYF; clone_size: -; v_call: TRBV19; j_call: TRBJ2-5; d_call: TRBD1; cdr3_length: 15
cdr3_nt: TGTGCCAGCTCAGACGCCGGGACAGCAGCCTACAATGAGCAGTTCTTC; cdr3_aa: CASSDAGTAAYNEQFF; clone_size: once; v_call: TRBV18; j_call: TRBJ2-1; d_call: TRBD1; cdr3_length: 16
cdr3_nt: TGTGCCAGCAGCCCCGAGGCTCAGGGAAGGGCTAACTATGGCTACACCTTC; cdr3_aa: CASSPEAQGRANYGYTF; clone_size: -; v_call: TRBV7-2; j_call: TRBJ1-2; d_call: -; cdr3_length: 17
cdr3_nt: TGTGCCAGTAGCCCACTCGCGGGAGGGGCGCACTACGAGCAGTACTTC; cdr3_aa: CASSPLAGGAHYEQYF; clone_size: -; v_call: TRBV19; j_call: TRBJ2-7; d_call: TRBD2; cdr3_length: 16
cdr3_nt: TGTGCCAGCAGCGGCAGCGGGAGTCGAGGGGAGACCCAGTACTTC; cdr3_aa: CASSGSGSRGETQYF; clone_size: -; v_call: TRBV7-8; j_call: TRBJ2-5; d_call: TRBD2; cdr3_length: 15
cdr3_nt: TGTGCCAGTAGTTTTAGGGACTTCTATGGCTACACCTTC; cdr3_aa: CASSFRDFYGYTF; clone_size: -; v_call: TRBV19; j_call: TRBJ1-2; d_call: -; cdr3_length: 13
cdr3_nt: TGTGCCAGCAGCTTGGCCTCGGCGGGCTTGAACACTGAAGCTTTCTTT; cdr3_aa: CASSLASAGLNTEAFF; clone_size: -; v_call: TRBV5-4; j_call: TRBJ1-1; d_call: -; cdr3_length: 16
cdr3_nt: TGTGCCAGCAGTTTTTACCCGTCCGGTAATTCACCCCTCCACTTT; cdr3_aa: CASSFYPSGNSPLHF; clone_size: -; v_call: TRBV27; j_call: TRBJ1-6; d_call: -; cdr3_length: 15
cdr3_nt: TGTGCCAGCATGATAGCCGGACATTACTCCTACGAGCAGTACTTC; cdr3_aa: CASMIAGHYSYEQYF; clone_size: -; v_call: TRBV28; j_call: TRBJ2-7; d_call: -; cdr3_length: 15
cdr3_nt: TGTGCCAGCAGCTTAGTAGGGACAGGCTTATACGAGCAGTACTTC; cdr3_aa: CASSLVGTGLYEQYF; clone_size: -; v_call: TRBV11-2; j_call: TRBJ2-7; d_call: TRBD1; cdr3_length: 15
cdr3_nt: TGTGCCAGCAGCGTCAGTCGGGCCGCGGGGAACAATGAGCAGTTCTTC; cdr3_aa: CASSVSRAAGNNEQFF; clone_size: few; v_call: TRBV9; j_call: TRBJ2-1; d_call: -; cdr3_length: 16
cdr3_nt: TGTGCCAGCGATGGAGGTGGCCCAGTGGGCTATGGCTACACCTTC; cdr3_aa: CASDGGGPVGYGYTF; clone_size: -; v_call: TRBV6-1; j_call: TRBJ1-2; d_call: -; cdr3_length: 15
cdr3_nt: TGTGCCAGCGGCCCGGACAGGGTTGAGGAGCAGTACTTC; cdr3_aa: CASGPDRVEEQYF; clone_size: -; v_call: TRBV9; j_call: TRBJ2-7; d_call: TRBD1; cdr3_length: 13
cdr3_nt: TGTGCCTTGAAACCGGGACTAGCGGGAGCTGGGGCCAACGGCCTGACTTTC; cdr3_aa: CALKPGLAGAGANGLTF; clone_size: -; v_call: TRBV30; j_call: TRBJ2-6; d_call: TRBD2; cdr3_length: 17
cdr3_nt: TGCAGCGCCGTTCAGCGGAACTCCTACAATGAGCAGTTCTTC; cdr3_aa: CSAVQRNSYNEQFF; clone_size: -; v_call: TRBV29-1; j_call: TRBJ2-1; d_call: -; cdr3_length: 14
cdr3_nt: TGTGCCAGCAGTGAACTCGGGGGGGCCACTAACTATGGCTACACCTTC; cdr3_aa: CASSELGGATNYGYTF; clone_size: -; v_call: TRBV25-1; j_call: TRBJ1-2; d_call: -; cdr3_length: 16
cdr3_nt: TGCAGCGTTGGCGGATTAAATTCACCCCTCCACTTC; cdr3_aa: CSVGGLNSPLHF; clone_size: -; v_call: TRBV29-1; j_call: TRBJ1-6; d_call: -; cdr3_length: 12
cdr3_nt: TGCAGCGTTGGCCTCCAGATGAACACTGAAGCTTTCTTT; cdr3_aa: CSVGLQMNTEAFF; clone_size: -; v_call: TRBV29-1; j_call: TRBJ1-1; d_call: -; cdr3_length: 13
cdr3_nt: TGTGCCAGCAGCCTACGGACAGGGGGCTCTGGAAACACCATATATTTT; cdr3_aa: CASSLRTGGSGNTIYF; clone_size: -; v_call: TRBV14; j_call: TRBJ1-3; d_call: TRBD1; cdr3_length: 16
cdr3_nt: TGTGCCAGCTCACCACCGTTACAGGGCCCGGACAACACTGAAGCTTTCTTT; cdr3_aa: CASSPPLQGPDNTEAFF; clone_size: few; v_call: TRBV18; j_call: TRBJ1-1; d_call: -; cdr3_length: 17
cdr3_nt: TGTGCCAGCAGTGGGTTTCAGGGTCACGAGCAGTACTTC; cdr3_aa: CASSGFQGHEQYF; clone_size: -; v_call: TRBV2; j_call: TRBJ2-7; d_call: -; cdr3_length: 13
cdr3_nt: TGTGCCAGCATCTCCCCGGGACAGGAGTACAATGAGCAGTTCTTC; cdr3_aa: CASISPGQEYNEQFF; clone_size: -; v_call: TRBV28; j_call: TRBJ2-1; d_call: TRBD1; cdr3_length: 15
cdr3_nt: TGTGCCAGCTCACCACTAGCGGGAGTTTTCAATGAGCAGTTCTTC; cdr3_aa: CASSPLAGVFNEQFF; clone_size: few; v_call: TRBV18; j_call: TRBJ2-1; d_call: TRBD2; cdr3_length: 15
cdr3_nt: TGCGCCAGCAGCCAAGATGGGGGAGGGATCAACTATGGCTACACCTTC; cdr3_aa: CASSQDGGGINYGYTF; clone_size: -; v_call: TRBV4-3; j_call: TRBJ1-2; d_call: -; cdr3_length: 16
cdr3_nt: TGCAGCGTTGAAGATCCTCCTACAGGGCAGTACTTC; cdr3_aa: CSVEDPPTGQYF; clone_size: -; v_call: TRBV29-1; j_call: TRBJ2-7; d_call: -; cdr3_length: 12
cdr3_nt: TGTGCCAGCAGTTTTCAACCGGCAGGGTACTTGAGCGGGGAGCTGTTTTTT; cdr3_aa: CASSFQPAGYLSGELFF; clone_size: -; v_call: TRBV28; j_call: TRBJ2-2; d_call: -; cdr3_length: 17
cdr3_nt: TGTGCCAGCAGTTTGGACAGGGGCCACTACGAGCAGTACTTC; cdr3_aa: CASSLDRGHYEQYF; clone_size: -; v_call: TRBV28; j_call: TRBJ2-7; d_call: TRBD1; cdr3_length: 14
cdr3_nt: TGTGCCAGCAGTCTAGGCCCTACGAACACTGAAGCTTTCTTT; cdr3_aa: CASSLGPTNTEAFF; clone_size: -; v_call: TRBV27; j_call: TRBJ1-1; d_call: -; cdr3_length: 14
cdr3_nt: TGTGCCAGCAGCCAAGGACTAGCGGGGAGCTCCTACGAGCAGTACTTC; cdr3_aa: CASSQGLAGSSYEQYF; clone_size: -; v_call: TRBV4-2; j_call: TRBJ2-7; d_call: TRBD2; cdr3_length: 16
cdr3_nt: TGTGCCAGTAGTACCCGGGTCCCCCCGGCCAAAAACATTCAGTACTTC; cdr3_aa: CASSTRVPPAKNIQYF; clone_size: few; v_call: TRBV19; j_call: TRBJ2-4; d_call: -; cdr3_length: 16
cdr3_nt: TGCGCCAGCAGCCCCGGGACAGGGGAATTCCAGCAGTACTTC; cdr3_aa: CASSPGTGEFQQYF; clone_size: -; v_call: TRBV5-1; j_call: TRBJ2-7; d_call: TRBD1; cdr3_length: 14
cdr3_nt: TGTGCCAGCAGTGTACTAGCGGGAGCCTACGAGCAGTACTTC; cdr3_aa: CASSVLAGAYEQYF; clone_size: once; v_call: TRBV25-1; j_call: TRBJ2-7; d_call: TRBD2; cdr3_length: 14
cdr3_nt: TGTGCCAGCAGCTCCGGCCGACAGAGTCTAACAGATACGCAGTATTTT; cdr3_aa: CASSSGRQSLTDTQYF; clone_size: -; v_call: TRBV13; j_call: TRBJ2-3; d_call: -; cdr3_length: 16
cdr3_nt: TGTGCCTGGACCTTACGGGGGTTAGGGGCCAACGGCCTGACTTTC; cdr3_aa: CAWTLRGLGANGLTF; clone_size: -; v_call: TRBV30; j_call: TRBJ2-6; d_call: -; cdr3_length: 15
cdr3_nt: TGCAGCGTTGAAGGGGGCGGGAGAGGCGATGATGAGCAGTTCTTC; cdr3_aa: CSVEGGGRGDDEQFF; clone_size: -; v_call: TRBV29-1; j_call: TRBJ2-1; d_call: TRBD2; cdr3_length: 15
cdr3_nt: TGCAGCGTTGAGGTAGTGCGGAGCACCGGGGAGCTGTTTTTT; cdr3_aa: CSVEVVRSTGELFF; clone_size: -; v_call: TRBV29-1; j_call: TRBJ2-2; d_call: -; cdr3_length: 14
cdr3_nt: TGTGCCAGCAGTGCCCGGACAGGGTTGAACACTGAAGCTTTCTTT; cdr3_aa: CASSARTGLNTEAFF; clone_size: -; v_call: TRBV6-1; j_call: TRBJ1-1; d_call: TRBD1; cdr3_length: 15
cdr3_nt: TGTGCCAGCAGTGCAATCTGGACAGGGGTGGTGAACACTGAAGCTTTCTTT; cdr3_aa: CASSAIWTGVVNTEAFF; clone_size: few; v_call: TRBV6-1; j_call: TRBJ1-1; d_call: TRBD1; cdr3_length: 17
cdr3_nt: TGCGCCAGCAGCGCTGACACCAAAACTGAAGCTTTCTTT; cdr3_aa: CASSADTKTEAFF; clone_size: -; v_call: TRBV5-1; j_call: TRBJ1-1; d_call: -; cdr3_length: 13
cdr3_nt: TGCGCCAGCAGCTTGGACAGGGGTAACACTGAAGCTTTCTTT; cdr3_aa: CASSLDRGNTEAFF; clone_size: few; v_call: TRBV5-1; j_call: TRBJ1-1; d_call: TRBD1; cdr3_length: 14
cdr3_nt: TGTGCCAGCAGCTTAGGGGGGACTAGCGGGAGGAATGAGCAGTTCTTC; cdr3_aa: CASSLGGTSGRNEQFF; clone_size: -; v_call: TRBV7-9; j_call: TRBJ2-1; d_call: TRBD2; cdr3_length: 16
cdr3_nt: TGTGCCAGCAGTGAAGTAGGGCAGGGGGCTAACGAGCAGTACTTC; cdr3_aa: CASSEVGQGANEQYF; clone_size: -; v_call: TRBV6-1; j_call: TRBJ2-7; d_call: TRBD1; cdr3_length: 15
cdr3_nt: TGTGCCAGCAGTCTCAGGGAAGGGGGCACCGGGGAGCTGTTTTTT; cdr3_aa: CASSLREGGTGELFF; clone_size: -; v_call: TRBV6-6; j_call: TRBJ2-2; d_call: -; cdr3_length: 15
cdr3_nt: TGCGCCAGCAGCTTGGCCGCCAGCTCTGGAAACACCATATATTTT; cdr3_aa: CASSLAASSGNTIYF; clone_size: -; v_call: TRBV5-1; j_call: TRBJ1-3; d_call: -; cdr3_length: 15
cdr3_nt: TGTGCCAGCAGCCCCTTCACAGGGCTGAACACTGAAGCTTTCTTT; cdr3_aa: CASSPFTGLNTEAFF; clone_size: -; v_call: TRBV5-6; j_call: TRBJ1-1; d_call: -; cdr3_length: 15
cdr3_nt: TGTGCCAGCTCACCGAGAGACAGGGATAATGAAAAACTGTTTTTT; cdr3_aa: CASSPRDRDNEKLFF; clone_size: -; v_call: TRBV18; j_call: TRBJ1-4; d_call: TRBD1; cdr3_length: 15